This T cell receptor (beta chain) appears in the sequencing data of a study of blood T cell repertoires in COVID-19 (dated by TCRdb to the early 2020s). About the investigation overall: The collaborator samples originated in the United States, Italy and Spain and spanned the acute and convalescent phases of COVID-19. The prospective study material was composed of cDNA or gDNA derived from T cells, B-cell-depleted T cells, or PBMCs. The dataset comprised deeply sampled blood TCRbeta repertoires from subjects exposed to, actively infected with, or recovered from COVID-19. The repertoires were released in a freely available public database meant as a resource for research on the immune response to SARS-CoV-2. Samples came from the ongoing ImmuneRACE study (first 160 participants) plus 1,254 subjects from 6 global collaborators. The sample metadata nearly always contained a de-identified subject ID, COVID-19 status, age in years and sex. HLA class I and class II types, where available, came from metadata supplied by the sample provider rather than from assay-based typing.

Whole blood was collected in K2EDTA tubes by collaborating institutions according to the institutions' own protocols. Collaborator samples were shipped for TCRbeta analysis as frozen whole blood, isolated PBMCs, or DNA extracted from either sample type. A remark on this clone: This clone's antigen is unknown. Base-call qualities are not available, and no considerably larger clone is one nucleotide away.

TCRbeta CDR3 regions were amplified from genomic DNA by means of the immunoSEQ Assay, a bias-controlled multiplex PCR. As for how the authors treated the data: Within the assay, amplification of reference gene primers was used to estimate how many nucleated cells each sample contained. To quantify the absolute abundance of each unique TCRbeta CDR3 rearrangement, sequence reads were collapsed and filtered. For each sample, productive Simpson clonality was calculated as the square root of Simpson's diversity index across productive rearrangements. In its TCRdb copy, this immuneACCESS table keeps in-frame sequences only and misses some clones. Where compared with another copy, unresolved V genes explain less than half of these, and the others have no known cause. D and trimming come from the DNA, and the V and J calls and clone size come from that table. This sample is represented by over 85,000 clones; approximately 80% of them were singletons. Of the sample, around 3% falls within the top ten clones.

Broad study findings and their caveats: The quantity of clinical and demographic metadata differed by source and by participant and was supplied without curation.

Germline trimming amounts to 2 bases on V and 7 bases on J, with 8 as the count of junction bases outside the gene matches. CDR1 and CDR2 are read off the germline V gene (reference sequence) as SGHKS and YYEKEE. Inclusive of the bounding cysteine and phenylalanine, the CDR3 is 15 residues long. Here the CDR3 DNA is all that survives: 45 bases in frame from base 1. The chain is made from TRBV5-5 and TRBJ2-2; a stretch of 7 junction bases matches TRBD1. The sample consisted of peripheral blood. The receptor was derived from a man between 50 and 59 years old with acute or convalescent COVID-19. CDR3 loop: CASSFPTGSVGELFF. The DNA sequence follows: TGTGCCAGCAGCTTCCCGACAGGGTCCGTCGGGGAGCTGTTTTTT.